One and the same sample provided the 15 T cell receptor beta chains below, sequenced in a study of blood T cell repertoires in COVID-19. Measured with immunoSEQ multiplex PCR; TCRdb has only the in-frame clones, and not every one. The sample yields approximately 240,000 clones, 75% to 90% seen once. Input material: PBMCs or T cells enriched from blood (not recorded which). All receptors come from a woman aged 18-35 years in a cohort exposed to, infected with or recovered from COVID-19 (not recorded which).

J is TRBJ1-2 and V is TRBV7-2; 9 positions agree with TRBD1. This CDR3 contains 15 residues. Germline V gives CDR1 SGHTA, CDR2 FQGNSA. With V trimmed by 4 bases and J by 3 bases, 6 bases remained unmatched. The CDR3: CASSSGTGLDYGYTF. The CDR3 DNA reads TGTGCCAGCAGCTCCGGGACAGGGTTGGACTATGGCTACACCTTC.

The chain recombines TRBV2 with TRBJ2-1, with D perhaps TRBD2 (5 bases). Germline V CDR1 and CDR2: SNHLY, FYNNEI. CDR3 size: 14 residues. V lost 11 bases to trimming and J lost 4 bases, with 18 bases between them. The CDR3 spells CAAKTGIHYNEQFF. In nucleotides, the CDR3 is TGTGCCGCGAAGACCGGGATCCATTACAATGAGCAGTTCTTC.

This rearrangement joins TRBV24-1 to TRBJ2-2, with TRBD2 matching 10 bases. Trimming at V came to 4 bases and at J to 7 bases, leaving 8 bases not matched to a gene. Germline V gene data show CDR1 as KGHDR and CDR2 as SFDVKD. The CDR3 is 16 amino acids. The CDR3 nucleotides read TGTGCCACCAGTGACGCCAGGCTAGCGGGAGTCGGGGAGCTGTTTTTT. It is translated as CATSDARLAGVGELFF.

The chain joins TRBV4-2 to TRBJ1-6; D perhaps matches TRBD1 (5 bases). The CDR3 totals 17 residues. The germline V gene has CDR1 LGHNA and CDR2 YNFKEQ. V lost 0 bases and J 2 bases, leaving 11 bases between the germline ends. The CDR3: CASSQEGESTYNSPLHF. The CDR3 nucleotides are TGTGCCAGCAGCCAAGAAGGGGAAAGCACCTATAATTCACCCCTCCACTTT.

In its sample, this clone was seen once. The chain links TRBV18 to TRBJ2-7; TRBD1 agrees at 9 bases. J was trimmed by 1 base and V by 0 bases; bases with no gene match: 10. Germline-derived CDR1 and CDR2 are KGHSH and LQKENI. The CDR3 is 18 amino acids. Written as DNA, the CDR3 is TGTGCCAGCTCACCACCCCGGGGACAGGGAGAATTTTCCTACGAGCAGTACTTC. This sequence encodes CASSPPRGQGEFSYEQYF. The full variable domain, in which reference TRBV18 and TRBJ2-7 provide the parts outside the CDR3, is NAGVMQNPRHLVRRRGQEARLRCSPMKGHSHVYWYRQLPEEGLKFMVYLQKENIIDESGMPKERFSAEFPKEGPSILRIQQVVRGDSAAYFCASSPPRGQGEFSYEQYFGPGTRLTVT.

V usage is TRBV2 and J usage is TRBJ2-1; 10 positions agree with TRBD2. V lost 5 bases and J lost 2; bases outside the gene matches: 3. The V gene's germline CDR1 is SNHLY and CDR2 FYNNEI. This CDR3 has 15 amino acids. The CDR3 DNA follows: TGTGCCAGCAGTTTAGCGGGAGGAGCCTACAATGAGCAGTTCTTC. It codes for CASSLAGGAYNEQFF. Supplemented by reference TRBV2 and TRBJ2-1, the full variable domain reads EPEVTQTPSHQVTQMGQEVILRCVPISNHLYFYWYRQILGQKVEFLVSFYNNEISEKSEIFDDQFSVERPDGSNFTLKIRSTKLEDSAMYFCASSLAGGAYNEQFFGPGTRLTVL.

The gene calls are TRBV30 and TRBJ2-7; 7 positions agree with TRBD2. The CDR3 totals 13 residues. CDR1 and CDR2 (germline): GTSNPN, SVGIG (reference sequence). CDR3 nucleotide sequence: TGTTCACCCGGGGCGGGAGTTTTCCCCGAGCAGTACTTC. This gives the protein CSPGAGVFPEQYF.

CDR3 in amino acids: CASSQARTGDSYEQYF. The CDR3 DNA follows: TGTGCCAGCAGCCAAGCCCGGACAGGGGATTCCTACGAGCAGTACTTC. This chain links TRBV4-2 with TRBJ2-7, with TRBD1 matching 9 bases. There are 16 residues in the CDR3. Germline values: CDR1 LGHNA, CDR2 YNFKEQ. The ends lost 1 base at V and 1 base at J; junction bases unmatched: 5.

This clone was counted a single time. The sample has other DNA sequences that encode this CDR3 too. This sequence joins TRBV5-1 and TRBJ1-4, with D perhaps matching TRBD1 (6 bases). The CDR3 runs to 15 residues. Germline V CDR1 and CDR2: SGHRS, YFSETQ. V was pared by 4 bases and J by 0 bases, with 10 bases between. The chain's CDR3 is CASSPDSATNEKLFF. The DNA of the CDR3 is TGCGCCAGCAGCCCGGACAGTGCAACTAATGAAAAACTGTTTTTT.

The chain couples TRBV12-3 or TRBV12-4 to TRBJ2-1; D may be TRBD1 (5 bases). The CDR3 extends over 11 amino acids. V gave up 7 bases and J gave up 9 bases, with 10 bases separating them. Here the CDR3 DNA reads TGTGCCAGCACCATTGACAGTGAGCAGTTCTTC. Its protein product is CASTIDSEQFF.

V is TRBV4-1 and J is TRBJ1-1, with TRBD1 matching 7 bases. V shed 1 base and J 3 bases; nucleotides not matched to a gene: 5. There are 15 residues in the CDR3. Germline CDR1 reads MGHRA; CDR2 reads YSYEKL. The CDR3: CASSQVTGLDTEAFF. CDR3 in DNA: TGCGCCAGCAGCCAAGTGACAGGGTTGGACACTGAAGCTTTCTTT.

CDR3 in amino acids: CASSPRGQTQEEQFF. CDR3 in DNA: TGTGCCAGCTCACCAAGAGGACAGACTCAAGAGGAGCAGTTCTTC. This sequence joins TRBV18 and TRBJ2-1, with a possible D match to TRBD1 (6 bases). V lost 2 bases, J lost 10 bases, and 18 bases lay in between. The V gene's germline CDR1 is KGHSH and CDR2 LQKENI. The CDR3 is 15 amino acids.

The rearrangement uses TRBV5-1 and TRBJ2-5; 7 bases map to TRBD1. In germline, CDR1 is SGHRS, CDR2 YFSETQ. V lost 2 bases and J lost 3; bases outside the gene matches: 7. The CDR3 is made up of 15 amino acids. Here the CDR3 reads CASSFGTGTEETQYF. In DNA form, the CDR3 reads TGCGCCAGCAGCTTTGGCACCGGGACAGAAGAGACCCAGTACTTC.

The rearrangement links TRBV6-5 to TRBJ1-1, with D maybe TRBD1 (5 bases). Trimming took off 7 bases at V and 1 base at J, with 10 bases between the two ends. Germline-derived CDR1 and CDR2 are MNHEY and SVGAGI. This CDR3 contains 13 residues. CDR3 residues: CASTETENTEAFF. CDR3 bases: TGTGCCAGCACCGAGACAGAGAACACTGAAGCTTTCTTT.

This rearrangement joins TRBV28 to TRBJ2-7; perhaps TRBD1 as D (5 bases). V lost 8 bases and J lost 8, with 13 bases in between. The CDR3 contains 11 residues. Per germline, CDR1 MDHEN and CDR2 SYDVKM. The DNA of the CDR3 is TGTGCCAGCGAAGGGGCGAACAAGCAGTACTTC. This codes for CASEGANKQYF.